One sample yielded the 5 T cell receptor beta chains listed below, sequenced in a study of radiotherapy plus CTLA-4 blockade in lung cancer. Sequenced by immunoSEQ multiplex PCR; TCRdb stores in-frame clones only, minus some. The sample lists 35,000 to 40,000 clones; 85% to 90% were seen once. The source material was peripheral blood, sampled from a patient treated with radiotherapy plus ipilimumab. These receptors were taken from a human donor with non-small cell lung cancer who had stable disease on radiotherapy plus ipilimumab.

This chain connects TRBV28 to TRBJ2-5, with a possible D match to TRBD1 (5 bases). The CDR3 length is 14 residues. V lost 3 bases and J lost 11, with 19 bases in between. Per the germline V gene, CDR1 is MDHEN and CDR2 is SYDVKM. The CDR3, as DNA: TGTGCCAGCAGTTTCGGACACATTTCGTCGGAGCAGTACTTC. Protein sequence: CASSFGHISSEQYF. Full variable domain (missing parts from reference TRBV28 and TRBJ2-5): DVKVTQSSRYLVKRTGEKVFLECVQDMDHENMFWYRQDPGLGLRLIYFSYDVKMKEKGDIPEGYSVSREKKERFSLILESASTNQTSMYLCASSFGHISSEQYFGPGTRLLVL.

This chain connects TRBV28 to TRBJ2-1, with 12 bases aligning to TRBD2. The CDR3 is 20 residues long. Germline V gene data show CDR1 as MDHEN and CDR2 as SYDVKM. V lost 1 base and J lost 2; bases outside the gene matches: 12. The CDR3 is CASSLYDGLAGRGTYNEQFF. DNA of the CDR3: TGTGCCAGCAGTTTATACGACGGACTAGCGGGAAGAGGGACCTACAATGAGCAGTTCTTC.

This chain connects TRBV5-4 to TRBJ2-7; 12 bases agree with TRBD2. With V trimmed by 1 base and J by 3 bases, 14 bases remained unmatched. In germline, CDR1 is SGHNT, CDR2 YYREEE (reference sequence). The CDR3 consists of 19 residues. CDR3 sequence (DNA): TGTGCCAGCAGCTTGTTGGGCGGGCTAGCGGGAGGGCCGGGCTACGAGCAGTACTTC. It translates to CASSLLGGLAGGPGYEQYF. The full variable domain, in which reference TRBV5-4 and TRBJ2-7 provide the parts outside the CDR3, is ETGVTQSPTHLIKTRGQQVTLRCSSQSGHNTVSWYQQALGQGPQFIFQYYREEENGRGNFPPRFSGLQFPNYSSELNVNALELDDSALYLCASSLLGGLAGGPGYEQYFGPGTRLTVT.

The count of this clone is one. V gene TRBV6-4 combines with J gene TRBJ1-2; D unclear. The V gene's germline CDR1 is MRHNA and CDR2 SNTAGT. There are 12 residues in the CDR3. V was trimmed by 10 bases and J by 8 bases, leaving 17 bases between them. CDR3: CATRTEGGGYTF. As DNA, the CDR3 is TGTGCCACCCGGACGGAAGGAGGGGGCTACACCTTC.

The V gene is TRBV28, the J gene TRBJ2-1, with 9 bases matching TRBD1. The CDR3 length is 14 residues. Losses at the gene ends were 5 bases for V and 4 bases for J; bases not matched to a gene: 3. Per germline, CDR1 MDHEN and CDR2 SYDVKM. CDR3 amino acids: CASSGDREYNEQFF. CDR3 in DNA: TGTGCCAGCAGTGGGGACAGGGAATACAATGAGCAGTTCTTC.